The 18 T cell receptor beta chains below all came from one sample that was sequenced in a study of T cell responses to AZD1222 COVID-19 vaccine. The assay was immunoSEQ multiplex PCR, and TCRdb's table has in-frame clones only and misses some. The table records roughly 140,000 clones, roughly 89% of them present only once. The sequenced sample was peripheral blood, obtained on day 0 of AZD1222 vaccination. The receptors come from an adult in good health.

This rearrangement joins TRBV7-8 to TRBJ2-5, with TRBD2 matching over 14 bases. The CDR3 is made up of 16 amino acids. V lost 5 bases to trimming and J lost 5 bases; unmatched junction nucleotides: 7. From germline, CDR1 is SGHVS and CDR2 FQNEAQ. CDR3 bases: TGTGCCAGCAGCGGGGGACTAGCGGGAGAGGGGGAGACCCAGTACTTC. Protein sequence: CASSGGLAGEGETQYF.

V and J are TRBV29-1 and TRBJ2-1; 10 bases line up with TRBD1. CDR3 length: 13 residues. V trimming: 5 bases; J trimming: 7 bases; junction bases outside the gene matches: 5. Germline lookup yields CDR1 SQVTM and CDR2 ANQGSEA. The DNA for the CDR3 is TGCAGCGTTTTGGGGACAGGGGTTAATGAGCAGTTCTTC. Protein: CSVLGTGVNEQFF.

This chain joins TRBV9 and TRBJ1-4, with unresolved D. V was cut by 3 bases and J by 0 bases, with 9 bases left in between. This CDR3 is built from 15 residues. Germline V gene data show CDR1 as SGDLS and CDR2 as YYNGEE. CDR3 in amino acids: CASSEYGATNEKLFF. The CDR3 region has the DNA TGTGCCAGCAGCGAATACGGAGCAACTAATGAAAAACTGTTTTTT. Combining the CDR3 with reference TRBV9 and TRBJ1-4 gives the whole variable domain DSGVTQTPKHLITATGQRVTLRCSPRSGDLSVYWYQQSLDQGLQFLIQYYNGEERAKGNILERFSAQQFPDLHSELNLSSLELGDSALYFCASSEYGATNEKLFFGSGTQLSVL.

The chain combines TRBV2 with TRBJ2-3; 13 positions agree with TRBD2. The V and J ends lost 7 bases and 1 base, in that order; junction bases with no gene match: 11. The CDR3 loop spans 18 amino acids. Germline V gene data show CDR1 as SNHLY and CDR2 as FYNNEI. The CDR3 region is CASMRSGLAGWGTDTQYF. The CDR3 DNA sequence: TGTGCCAGCATGAGGTCGGGACTAGCGGGATGGGGCACAGATACGCAGTATTTT.

The sample holds one count of this clone. The chain uses TRBV19 and TRBJ2-7, with TRBD1 matching over 8 bases. CDR1 is LNHDA and CDR2 is SQIVND in the germline V gene (reference sequence). Trimming cost V 6 bases and J 0 bases; bases outside gene matches: 4. The CDR3 is 14 residues long. The CDR3 sequence: CASREQGDSYEQYF. CDR3 DNA: TGTGCCAGTAGGGAACAGGGGGACTCCTACGAGCAGTACTTC. Together with reference TRBV19 and TRBJ2-7, the CDR3 gives the full variable domain: DGGITQSPKYLFRKEGQNVTLSCEQNLNHDAMYWYRQDPGQGLRLIYYSQIVNDFQKGDIAEGYSVSREKKESFPLTVTSAQKNPTAFYLCASREQGDSYEQYFGPGTRLTVT.

The chain couples TRBV28 to TRBJ1-5; perhaps TRBD1 as D (5 bases). V was cut by 2 bases and J by 1 base, with 24 bases left in between. Germline values: CDR1 MDHEN, CDR2 SYDVKM. The CDR3 spans 20 residues. The CDR3 DNA reads as TGTGCCAGCAGTTTAAGTCTCAGTGGACACGACAGATCGAGCAATCAGCCCCAGCATTTT. Amino acids: CASSLSLSGHDRSSNQPQHF.

The chain joins TRBV4-1 to TRBJ2-1; 12 bases align to TRBD2. Losses at the gene ends were 4 bases for V and 10 bases for J; bases not matched to a gene: 5. The CDR3 consists of 14 residues. In germline, CDR1 is MGHRA, CDR2 YSYEKL. The CDR3 DNA reads TGCGCCAGCAGCCTACTAGCGGGAGGAGGCGAGCAGTTCTTC. Its protein product is CASSLLAGGGEQFF.

The CDR3 sequence is CSASRPSGEQYF. CDR3 DNA: TGCAGTGCTAGTCGTCCGTCGGGCGAGCAGTACTTC. This chain joins TRBV20-1 and TRBJ2-7; D gene unclear. The CDR3 is made up of 12 amino acids. In germline, CDR1 is DFQATT, CDR2 SNEGSKA (reference sequence). The V gene lost 3 bases and the J gene lost 6 bases, with 12 bases spanning the gap.

This clone was counted only a few times. The CDR3 reads CASIKDGLGRQPQHF. As DNA, the CDR3 is TGTGCCAGCATCAAGGATGGGCTGGGAAGGCAGCCCCAGCATTTT. This sequence joins TRBV6-5 and TRBJ1-5; no clear D gene. CDR1 is MNHEY, CDR2 SVGAGI, per germline. The CDR3 covers 15 residues. The V gene lost 7 bases and the J gene lost 7 bases, with 20 bases spanning the gap.

The V and J genes are TRBV5-5 and TRBJ1-6; maybe TRBD1 (6 bases). The germline CDR1 and CDR2 sequences are SGHKS and YYEKEE (reference sequence). The CDR3 is 18 amino acids. V shed 2 bases and J shed 1 base, with 16 bases lying between them. DNA for the CDR3: TGTGCCAGCAGCTTTAGGCCAGGGGACCGATCCTATAATTCACCCCTCCACTTT. Amino acids: CASSFRPGDRSYNSPLHF. The entire variable domain, with the rest obtained from reference TRBV5-5 and TRBJ1-6, is as follows: DAGVTQSPTHLIKTRGQQVTLRCSPISGHKSVSWYQQVLGQGPQFIFQYYEKEERGRGNFPDRFSARQFPNYSSELNVNALLLGDSALYLCASSFRPGDRSYNSPLHFGNGTRLTVT.

This clone was observed a single time. The V gene is TRBV7-2, the J gene TRBJ1-5; D is possibly TRBD1 (5 bases). The V and J ends lost 4 bases and 1 base respectively, with 14 bases between them. The CDR3 spans 16 residues. The V gene's germline CDR1 is SGHTA and CDR2 FQGNSA. The CDR3 DNA reads TGTGCCAGCAGCTCGGGCCACAGGACCAGCAATCAGCCCCAGCATTTT. Protein sequence: CASSSGHRTSNQPQHF. The full variable domain, with the rest looked up from reference TRBV7-2 and TRBJ1-5, is GAGVSQSPSNKVTEKGKDVELRCDPISGHTALYWYRQSLGQGLEFLIYFQGNSAPDKSGLPSDRFSAERTGGSVSTLTIQRTQQEDSAVYLCASSSGHRTSNQPQHFGDGTRLSIL.

The rearrangement links TRBV12-3 or TRBV12-4 to TRBJ1-1, with D perhaps matching TRBD1 (5 bases). V dropped 6 bases and J dropped 1 base, with 9 bases sitting between them. The CDR3 is 13 amino acids. CDR3 in amino acids: CASSARENTEAFF. The CDR3 DNA reads as TGTGCCAGCAGCGCCAGGGAGAACACTGAAGCTTTCTTT.

The rearrangement joins TRBV21-1 to TRBJ1-2. TRBV21-1 is recorded as a pseudogene. The CDR3 runs 19 residues. The CDR3 region is CASSPRGFQVGLKNYGYTF. CDR3 coding DNA: TGTGCCAGCAGCCCCCGAGGTTTCCAAGTCGGCCTGAAAAACTATGGCTACACCTTC.

The chain combines TRBV7-3 with TRBJ1-2; D is unclear. The CDR3 runs to 13 residues. V gave up 1 base and J gave up 8 bases, with 11 bases separating them. CDR1 is SGHTA, CDR2 FQGTGA, per germline. CDR3 sequence reads: CASSLNEGNGYTF. For the CDR3, the DNA is TGTGCCAGCAGCTTAAATGAAGGGAACGGCTACACCTTC. Combining the CDR3 with reference TRBV7-3 and TRBJ1-2 gives the whole variable domain GAGVSQTPSNKVTEKGKYVELRCDPISGHTALYWYRQSLGQGPEFLIYFQGTGAADDSGLPNDRFFAVRPEGSVSTLKIQRTERGDSAVYLCASSLNEGNGYTFGSGTRLTVV.

This chain joins TRBV19 and TRBJ2-3; TRBD2 is a possible D gene (5 bases). This CDR3 has 15 amino acids. The germline V gene encodes CDR1 LNHDA and CDR2 SQIVND (reference sequence). Trimming stripped 5 bases from V and 6 bases from J, with 18 bases between. The CDR3 sequence is CASSSGLPGWDTQYF. In nucleotides, the CDR3 is TGTGCCAGTAGTTCAGGACTTCCTGGGTGGGATACGCAGTATTTT.

The chain carries TRBV2 and TRBJ2-3; D call uncertain. Germline-derived CDR1 and CDR2 are SNHLY and FYNNEI. This CDR3 region has 11 residues. Trimming removed 9 bases from V and 0 bases from J, with 4 bases in between. The CDR3 region is CARYSTDTQYF. CDR3 bases: TGTGCCAGGTATAGCACAGATACGCAGTATTTT.

The V gene is TRBV30, the J gene TRBJ2-2; 9 bases align to TRBD2. Germline V gene data show CDR1 as GTSNPN and CDR2 as SVGIG (reference sequence). Germline trimming cut 3 bases from V and 6 bases from J; bases unmatched to any gene: 8. CDR3 length equals 15 residues. The CDR3 nucleotides are TGTGCCTGGAGGGACGGACTAGCGCGGGCCGGGGAGCTGTTTTTT. Encoded protein: CAWRDGLARAGELFF.

V is TRBV10-3 and J is TRBJ2-7; tentatively, D is TRBD1 or TRBD2 (6 bases each). V dropped 3 bases and J dropped 5 bases, with 17 bases sitting between them. CDR1 is ENHRY and CDR2 is SYGVKD in the germline V gene. This CDR3 has 15 residues. The CDR3 DNA is TGTGCCATCAGTGAAACAGGGACTCCCCAGAACGAGCAGTACTTC. It is translated as CAISETGTPQNEQYF.